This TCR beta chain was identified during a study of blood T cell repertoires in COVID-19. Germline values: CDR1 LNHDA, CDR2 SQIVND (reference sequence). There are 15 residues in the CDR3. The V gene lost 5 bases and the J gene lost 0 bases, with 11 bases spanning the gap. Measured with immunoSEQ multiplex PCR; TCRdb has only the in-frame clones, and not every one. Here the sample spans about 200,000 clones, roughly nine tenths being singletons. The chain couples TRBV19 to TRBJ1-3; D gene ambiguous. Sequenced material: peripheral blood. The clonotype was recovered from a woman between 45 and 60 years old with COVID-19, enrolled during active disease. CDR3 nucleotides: TGTGCCAGTAGTGATTACGGGGTCTCTGGAAACACCATATATTTT. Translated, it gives CASSDYGVSGNTIYF.